Below, 4 T cell receptor beta chains from the same sample are listed, as sequenced in a study of shared T cell receptors in the human thymus. Some clones are missing from TCRdb's copy, which holds only in-frame ones; the method was immunoSEQ multiplex PCR. Here the sample spans 600,000 or so clones, approximately 87% being singletons. These data also formed part of another study, on human thymus T cells.

Input material: thymocytes. The receptors were gathered from a boy under two years old with a congenital heart defect.

The chain is built from TRBV27 and TRBJ2-7; 8 positions agree with TRBD1. The CDR3 is made up of 13 amino acids. V dropped 6 bases and J dropped 2; count of bases not matched to a gene: 3. Germline CDR1 and CDR2: MNHEY and SMNVEV (reference sequence). The CDR3 region is CASRDRVAYEQYF. CDR3 DNA: TGTGCCAGCAGGGACAGGGTTGCCTACGAGCAGTACTTC.

This chain joins TRBV10-3 and TRBJ1-2; 11 bases line up with TRBD1. J gave up 7 bases and V 5 bases, and 15 bases lay outside the gene matches. This CDR3 comprises 17 residues. The germline CDR1 and CDR2 sequences are ENHRY and SYGVKD. The DNA of the CDR3 is TGTGCCATCAGTAAAGATTTCCGGGACAGGGGGACTATTGGCTACACCTTC. Its protein product is CAISKDFRDRGTIGYTF.

The chain is built from TRBV11-2 and TRBJ1-1; no clear D. Looked up from germline, CDR1 is SGHAT and CDR2 is FQNNGV. This CDR3 is built from 13 residues. V was trimmed by 7 bases and J by 4 bases, leaving 13 bases between them. The CDR3 loop is CASNPEVFTEAFF. CDR3 in DNA: TGTGCCAGCAACCCCGAGGTGTTCACTGAAGCTTTCTTT.

The genes are TRBV28 and TRBJ1-5; D may be TRBD1 (5 bases). Germline CDR1 reads MDHEN; CDR2 reads SYDVKM. CDR3 length equals 16 residues. Trimming cost V 5 bases and J 5 bases, with 19 bases left between them. CDR3 protein: CASSPLFAGFYQPQHF. CDR3 nucleotide sequence: TGTGCCAGCAGTCCCCTGTTCGCAGGGTTTTATCAGCCCCAGCATTTT.